The 10 T cell receptor beta chains listed next were all sequenced from one sample in a study of shared clonotypes between healthy human individuals. Clones were sequenced by immunoSEQ multiplex PCR, and TCRdb holds only the in-frame ones, with some missing. This sample yields around 510,000 clones, of which roughly 95% are seen a single time; about 0.06% belongs to the top ten. Sequences were obtained from naive CD4+ T cells sorted from blood. Subset meaning: CD45RA+ positively selected. The receptors originated from a woman in her thirties in good health.

Here the CDR3 DNA reads TGTGCCAGCAGTTTCGGGGGACTAGCGACATACGAGCAGTACTTC. Translating it yields CASSFGGLATYEQYF. The chain is built from TRBV28 and TRBJ2-7; 10 nucleotides match TRBD2. This CDR3 contains 15 residues. Germline V lookup: CDR1 MDHEN, CDR2 SYDVKM. Germline trimming cut 3 bases from V and 4 bases from J; bases unmatched to any gene: 6.

This chain uses TRBV5-1 with TRBJ2-2; 10 bases fit TRBD1. The CDR3 sequence is 16 residues long. The V gene's germline CDR1 is SGHRS and CDR2 YFSETQ. Losses at the gene ends were 1 base for V and 7 bases for J; bases not matched to a gene: 7. The DNA for the CDR3 is TGCGCCAGCAGCTTGTTGGTGGGGACAGGGGTCGGGGAGCTGTTTTTT. It yields the protein CASSLLVGTGVGELFF.

V is TRBV29-1 and J is TRBJ2-7; D remains ambiguous. This CDR3 has 14 residues. V was cut by 3 bases and J by 1 base, with 13 bases left in between. Germline V lookup: CDR1 SQVTM, CDR2 ANQGSEA. The CDR3 DNA follows: TGCAGCGTTGATATAGGTCCGTATTCCTACGAGCAGTACTTC. This encodes CSVDIGPYSYEQYF.

V and J are TRBV23-1 and TRBJ2-3; D is uncertain. TRBV23-1 has ORF status, its function being uncertain. The V gene lost 0 bases and the J gene lost 0 bases, with 4 bases spanning the gap. The CDR3 loop spans 14 amino acids. CDR3 sequence: CASSQSGSTDTQYF. CDR3 bases: TGCGCCAGCAGTCAATCCGGGAGCACAGATACGCAGTATTTT.

This clone was observed a handful of times. The sample holds other DNA sequences that translate to the same CDR3. The chain is built from TRBV19 and TRBJ2-3; no clear D gene. Germline V gives CDR1 LNHDA, CDR2 SQIVND (reference sequence). This CDR3 comprises 11 residues. With 3 bases removed from V and 2 bases from J, the gap between germline ends came to 0 bases. Here the CDR3 DNA reads TGTGCCAGTAGTATCACAGATACGCAGTATTTT. The encoded protein is CASSITDTQYF.

The chain uses TRBV7-9 and TRBJ1-4; unclear D gene. Germline V gene data show CDR1 as SEHNR and CDR2 as FQNEAQ (reference sequence). Trimming took off 3 bases at V and 4 bases at J, with 9 bases between the two ends. The CDR3 runs to 14 residues. This CDR3 reads CASSFVQSNEKLFF. CDR3 sequence (DNA): TGTGCCAGCAGCTTTGTACAGAGTAATGAAAAACTGTTTTTT.

The chain links TRBV6-4 to TRBJ1-1, with 8 positions matching TRBD1. Germline V gene lookup returns CDR1 MRHNA and CDR2 SNTAGT. The J segment lost 7 bases and the V segment lost 4 bases, leaving 17 bases of the junction unmatched. The CDR3 loop spans 17 amino acids. The CDR3: CASSGPGQGGGYGEAFF. CDR3 bases: TGTGCCAGCAGTGGCCCTGGACAGGGTGGTGGTTATGGTGAAGCTTTCTTT.

The chain employs TRBV4-2 and TRBJ1-1; D uncertain. Trimming stripped 6 bases from V and 0 bases from J, with 17 bases between. There are 16 residues in the CDR3. Germline loops: CDR1 LGHNA, CDR2 YNFKEQ. CDR3 protein: CASRHGLIHMNTEAFF. The CDR3 coding sequence is TGTGCCAGCAGACACGGACTCATCCACATGAACACTGAAGCTTTCTTT.

This sequence joins TRBV11-2 and TRBJ2-7; the D is unclear. CDR3 length equals 11 residues. Germline values: CDR1 SGHAT, CDR2 FQNNGV. Trimming left V 5 bases short and J 5 bases short, with 7 bases between. The CDR3 DNA is TGTGCCAGCAGCGGGTCCCACGAGCAGTACTTC. Translated, it gives CASSGSHEQYF.

CDR3 protein: CASSKPGQQNTEAFF. The CDR3 bases are TGTGCCAGCAGCAAACCGGGACAGCAGAACACTGAAGCTTTCTTT. This chain connects TRBV7-9 to TRBJ1-1, with 7 bases aligning to TRBD1. The length of the CDR3 is 15 residues. J was trimmed by 1 base and V by 5 bases; bases with no gene match: 7. Germline V gives CDR1 SEHNR, CDR2 FQNEAQ (reference sequence).